The clone carrying this TCR beta chain was seen more than once but under ten times. Unmatched junction bases numbered 7, after V lost 5 bases and J lost 9 bases. The germline CDR1 and CDR2 sequences are MRHNA and SNTAGT. This CDR3 contains 15 residues. These data originate in a study of blood T cell repertoires in COVID-19. The wider study: Samples representing acute and convalescent COVID-19 were sourced from the United States, Italy and Spain. The cDNA or gDNA used as material had been derived from T cells, B-cell-depleted T cells, or PBMCs.

Authors' methods: Counts of nucleated cells, estimated from reference gene primer amplification, were obtained. Measured with immunoSEQ multiplex PCR; TCRdb has only the in-frame clones, and not every one. V, J and clone size are those of that table, while D and trimming were read from the DNA. The sample holds tens of thousands of clones, around 83% seen once. This chain links TRBV6-4 with TRBJ1-6; 10 positions match TRBD1. Sequencing was performed on peripheral blood. The TCR was taken from a man between 60 and 70 years old with acute or convalescent COVID-19. CDR3 DNA: TGTGCCAGCAGTTGGGACAGGGGTTTTTCTTCACCCCTCCACTTT. The encoded protein is CASSWDRGFSSPLHF.